What follows are 31 T cell receptor beta chains derived from one specimen sequenced in a study of blood T cell repertoires in COVID-19. Some clones are missing from TCRdb's copy, which holds only in-frame ones; the method was immunoSEQ multiplex PCR. Of 150,000 to 200,000 clones in the sample, over 80% were seen once. Sequences were obtained from peripheral blood. These receptors were taken from a woman aged 40 to 50 with acute or convalescent COVID-19.

The V and J genes are TRBV7-2 and TRBJ1-5; 8 bases agree with TRBD1. In germline, CDR1 is SGHTA, CDR2 FQGNSA. This CDR3 spans 15 amino acids. V shed 1 base, J shed 4 bases, and the junction held 3 bases outside the gene matches. In DNA form, the CDR3 reads TGTGCCAGCAGCTTAGTGGGACAGGAGAATCAGCCCCAGCATTTT. Encoded protein: CASSLVGQENQPQHF.

V gene TRBV20-1 combines with J gene TRBJ1-5, with 7 bases matching TRBD1. CDR1 DFQATT and CDR2 SNEGSKA come from the germline V gene (reference sequence). V lost 3 bases to trimming and J lost 9 bases; unmatched junction nucleotides: 8. The CDR3 consists of 13 residues. The CDR3 sequence: CSASPFSGGPQHF. The CDR3 DNA reads TGCAGTGCTAGTCCCTTTTCAGGGGGGCCCCAGCATTTT.

This clone was observed a handful of times. The V gene is TRBV3-1 (or the pseudogene TRBV3-2), the J gene TRBJ2-2, with TRBD2 matching over 8 bases. Looked up from germline, CDR1 is LGHDT and CDR2 is YNNKEL (reference sequence). The CDR3 covers 15 residues. Trimming cost V 4 bases and J 8 bases; bases outside gene matches: 9. CDR3 DNA sequence: TGTGCCAGCAGCCTAGGGGAGCGGGAGTCTGGGGAGCTGTTTTTT. It encodes CASSLGERESGELFF.

The chain joins TRBV5-1 to TRBJ2-2; a weak D match, TRBD2 (5 bases). The CDR3 runs to 12 residues. The germline gives CDR1 SGHRS, CDR2 YFSETQ. V was shortened by 4 bases and J by 13 bases, with 14 bases between the two germline ends. Here the CDR3 DNA reads TGCGCCAGCAGCGATCACTTGAGCGGGCTGTTTTTT. Translated, it gives CASSDHLSGLFF. Filled out from reference TRBV5-1 and TRBJ2-2, the complete variable domain reads KAGVTQTPRYLIKTRGQQVTLSCSPISGHRSVSWYQQTPGQGLQFLFEYFSETQRNKGNFPGRFSGRQFSNSRSEMNVSTLELGDSALYLCASSDHLSGLFFGEGSRLTVL.

The V and J genes are TRBV28 and TRBJ2-2; 8 bases fit TRBD1. Germline V CDR1 and CDR2: MDHEN, SYDVKM. J was trimmed by 4 bases and V by 6 bases; bases with no gene match: 10. This CDR3 has 16 amino acids. The CDR3 here is CASSRFGTGFTGELFF. As DNA, the CDR3 is TGTGCCAGCAGCAGATTCGGGACAGGTTTCACCGGGGAGCTGTTTTTT.

The sample holds a few counts of this clone. J is TRBJ1-4 and V is TRBV24-1; 10 positions agree with TRBD1. The germline V gene has CDR1 KGHDR and CDR2 SFDVKD. With 3 bases clipped from V and 8 bases from J, the junction kept 5 bases outside the gene matches. This CDR3 contains 15 residues. The CDR3 DNA reads TGTGCCACCAGTGATAAGACAGGGGGCCAGGAAAAACTGTTTTTT. It specifies CATSDKTGGQEKLFF.

The chain joins TRBV10-2 to TRBJ2-1; 13 bases map to TRBD2. CDR1 is WSHSY, CDR2 SAAADI, per germline. V lost 0 bases and J lost 5; bases outside the gene matches: 10. This CDR3 contains 19 residues. As DNA, the CDR3 is TGCGCCAGCAGTGAGTCGAGACTAGCGGGAGGAGGGAAGGACAATGAGCAGTTCTTC. Residues: CASSESRLAGGGKDNEQFF.

The CDR3 DNA reads as TGTGCCAGCAGCCCCGAGAGGGCCCCCGATGGCTACACCTTC. Translating it yields CASSPERAPDGYTF. The chain links TRBV4-2 to TRBJ1-2, with D unresolved. This CDR3 contains 14 residues. Germline V gene lookup returns CDR1 LGHNA and CDR2 YNFKEQ. Trimming took 4 bases from V and 6 from J, leaving 15 bases between them.

J is TRBJ2-7 and V is TRBV11-2, with 12 nucleotides matching TRBD2. Losses at the gene ends were 4 bases for V and 2 bases for J; bases not matched to a gene: 3. Germline lookup yields CDR1 SGHAT and CDR2 FQNNGV. The CDR3 has 15 residues. CDR3 sequence: CASSSRTSGTYEQYF. The CDR3 DNA reads TGTGCCAGCAGCTCCAGGACTAGCGGGACCTACGAGCAGTACTTC.

This clone was recorded once. The chain carries TRBV27 and TRBJ2-7, with a weak D call TRBD2 (6 bases). Per the germline V gene, CDR1 is MNHEY and CDR2 is SMNVEV (reference sequence). The CDR3 sequence is 14 residues long. Trimming took 5 bases from V and 0 from J, leaving 11 bases between them. In DNA, the CDR3 is TGTGCCAGCAGTGTGGGGGGAAGCTCCTACGAGCAGTACTTC. Translated: CASSVGGSSYEQYF.

The V call is TRBV7-8, the J call TRBJ2-7; D is uncertain. This CDR3 region has 11 residues. V was cut by 5 bases and J by 1 base, with 3 bases left in between. CDR1 SGHVS and CDR2 FQNEAQ come from the germline V gene. In DNA form, the CDR3 reads TGTGCCAGCAGCCCGTCCTACGAGCAGTACTTC. Translated: CASSPSYEQYF.

This clone showed up just a few times. Relative to the germline gene, one junction end is altered; a read error may explain this. The chain employs TRBV6-5 and TRBJ2-4; the match to TRBD1 covers 10 bases. This CDR3 spans 14 amino acids. Germline V CDR1 and CDR2: MNHEY, SVGAGI. CDR3 loop: CASSPYRDRGSPDF. The CDR3 DNA is TGTGCCAGCAGTCCGTACCGGGACAGGGGATCTCCGGACTTC.

The rearrangement links TRBV4-1 to TRBJ2-3; 7 nucleotides line up with TRBD2. Trimming at V came to 4 bases and at J to 2 bases, leaving 21 bases not matched to a gene. CDR3 length: 20 amino acids. CDR1 and CDR2 from the germline V gene are MGHRA and YSYEKL. CDR3 nucleotide sequence: TGCGCCAGCAGCCCTCCTAGCGGAAGGGCTCCGGTGGAGTTCACAGATACGCAGTATTTT. Its protein product is CASSPPSGRAPVEFTDTQYF.

The rearrangement joins TRBV15 to TRBJ2-5; a weak D match, TRBD1 (5 bases). This CDR3 is built from 13 residues. Trimming took off 8 bases at V and 4 bases at J, with 14 bases between the two ends. Germline V gene lookup returns CDR1 LNHNV and CDR2 YYDKDF (reference sequence). Here the CDR3 reads CATGASRGETQYF. The CDR3 DNA sequence: TGTGCCACCGGGGCTTCTCGCGGAGAGACCCAGTACTTC.

The rearrangement joins TRBV14 to TRBJ1-1; no firm D call. The CDR3 is 13 residues long. Germline CDR1 is SGHDN and CDR2 is FVKESK. V gave up 0 bases and J gave up 8 bases, with 10 bases separating them. The CDR3 nucleotides read TGTGCCAGCAGCCAAGAGGGGTGGAGGGAAGCTTTCTTT. Translating it yields CASSQEGWREAFF.

The chain uses TRBV6-5 and TRBJ1-6, with D uncertain. Germline values: CDR1 MNHEY, CDR2 SVGAGI. The CDR3 runs to 16 residues. V was shortened by 2 bases and J by 2 bases, with 10 bases between the two germline ends. CDR3 residues: CASSYSGVPYNSPLHF. The CDR3, as DNA: TGTGCCAGCAGTTACAGCGGGGTACCCTATAATTCACCCCTCCACTTT.

Many counts were recorded for this clone. The chain is built from TRBV28 and TRBJ1-5, with D possibly TRBD1 on 6 matching bases. CDR1 MDHEN and CDR2 SYDVKM come from the germline V gene. The V end lost 4 bases, the J end lost 5 bases, and 15 bases lay between the germline ends. The CDR3 covers 15 residues. The CDR3 reads CASSSPRDTYQPQHF. The CDR3 DNA reads as TGTGCCAGCAGTTCACCCAGGGACACCTATCAGCCCCAGCATTTT.

The gene calls are TRBV27 and TRBJ2-7; D remains unclear. V was clipped by 6 bases and J by 6 bases, with 18 bases between them. The CDR3 has 14 amino acids. CDR1 is MNHEY, CDR2 SMNVEV, per germline (reference sequence). The CDR3 DNA reads TGTGCCAGCAGAATCATCCGTCCCGCAGTCGAGCAGTACTTC. This translates into CASRIIRPAVEQYF.

This chain uses TRBV4-1 with TRBJ2-5; the D is unclear. The length of the CDR3 is 15 residues. V lost 1 base to trimming and J lost 1 base, with 10 bases between them. In germline, CDR1 is MGHRA, CDR2 YSYEKL. The chain's CDR3 is CASSQGQAFQETQYF. The CDR3 DNA reads as TGCGCCAGCAGCCAAGGGCAGGCCTTCCAAGAGACCCAGTACTTC.

V gene TRBV7-9 combines with J gene TRBJ2-3, with 7 bases matching TRBD1. In germline, CDR1 is SEHNR, CDR2 FQNEAQ (reference sequence). V was clipped by 5 bases and J by 0 bases; unmatched bases: 8. The CDR3 runs to 16 residues. The CDR3 DNA follows: TGTGCCAGCAGCCCTCTGGCGACAGGGAGCACAGATACGCAGTATTTT. It codes for CASSPLATGSTDTQYF.

The V and J genes are TRBV7-2 and TRBJ1-1; 7 nucleotides agree with TRBD1. Germline V gene lookup returns CDR1 SGHTA and CDR2 FQGNSA. V trimming: 4 bases; J trimming: 1 base; junction bases outside the gene matches: 3. This CDR3 region has 14 residues. The CDR3: CASSWGQQNTEAFF. The CDR3 DNA follows: TGTGCCAGCAGCTGGGGACAGCAGAACACTGAAGCTTTCTTT. Full variable domain (missing parts from reference TRBV7-2 and TRBJ1-1): GAGVSQSPSNKVTEKGKDVELRCDPISGHTALYWYRQSLGQGLEFLIYFQGNSAPDKSGLPSDRFSAERTGGSVSTLTIQRTQQEDSAVYLCASSWGQQNTEAFFGQGTRLTVV.

The chain couples TRBV4-1 to TRBJ2-5, with D maybe TRBD1 (5 bases). The CDR3 has 13 residues. Between the trimmed V and J ends, which lost 10 bases and 2 bases, there was a span of 14 bases. Germline assignment: CDR1 MGHRA and CDR2 YSYEKL. For the CDR3, the DNA is TGCGCCACGAAAGGGGAATCTCAAGAGACCCAGTACTTC. Encoded protein: CATKGESQETQYF.

J is TRBJ1-5 and V is TRBV11-2, with a possible D match to TRBD1 (6 bases). Trimming took off 4 bases at V and 4 bases at J, with 14 bases between the two ends. This CDR3 is 15 amino acids long. Germline values: CDR1 SGHAT, CDR2 FQNNGV. In DNA, the CDR3 is TGTGCCAGCAGCTCCTCCCCAGGGGTGAATCAGCCCCAGCATTTT. Its translation is CASSSSPGVNQPQHF. The complete variable domain, with remaining parts taken from reference TRBV11-2 and TRBJ1-5, reads EAGVAQSPRYKIIEKRQSVAFWCNPISGHATLYWYQQILGQGPKLLIQFQNNGVVDDSQLPKDRFSAERLKGVDSTLKIQPAKLEDSAVYLCASSSSPGVNQPQHFGDGTRLSIL.

The rearrangement uses TRBV6-5 and TRBJ2-3; D perhaps matches TRBD1 (6 bases). Deletions cut 2 bases from V and 5 bases from J, with 8 bases between. The CDR3 is 13 amino acids. Germline-derived CDR1 and CDR2 are MNHEY and SVGAGI. Here the CDR3 reads CASSYRGGDTQYF. The CDR3, as DNA: TGTGCCAGCAGTTACCGAGGGGGAGATACGCAGTATTTT.

The chain's CDR3 is CASSESWSSGRSFGELFF. The CDR3 region has the DNA TGTGCCAGCAGTGAATCTTGGTCGAGCGGGAGAAGCTTCGGGGAGCTGTTTTTT. The V call is TRBV25-1, the J call TRBJ2-2; TRBD2 matches 8 bases. Germline assignment: CDR1 MGHDK and CDR2 SYGVNS. The V gene end was trimmed by 1 base and the J gene end by 7 bases; junction bases not matched to a gene: 14. The CDR3 length is 18 residues.

This chain links TRBV7-2 with TRBJ2-7; TRBD1 is a possible D gene (6 bases). Looked up from germline, CDR1 is SGHTA and CDR2 is FQGNSA. The CDR3 totals 15 residues. The germline V and J ends were trimmed by 3 bases and 6 bases, with 18 bases remaining between them. CDR3 region: CASSLRAQGPVEQYF. In DNA form, the CDR3 reads TGTGCCAGCAGCTTGAGAGCACAGGGCCCAGTCGAGCAGTACTTC.

The J gene is TRBJ1-5, the V gene TRBV27, with 8 bases lining up with TRBD1. The CDR3 consists of 17 residues. J lost 2 bases, V lost 4 bases, and 10 bases had no gene match. Germline V gene sequence: CDR1 MNHEY, CDR2 SMNVEV (reference sequence). The CDR3 DNA reads TGTGCCAGCAGTTCGAACTCCGGGACAGGTCGCAATCAGCCCCAGCATTTT. Protein: CASSSNSGTGRNQPQHF.

The chain uses TRBV5-6 and TRBJ1-1; D is possibly TRBD1 (5 bases). CDR3 size: 16 residues. Trimming stripped 1 base from V and 6 bases from J, with 19 bases between. CDR1 is SGHDT and CDR2 is YYEEEE in the germline V gene. The CDR3 region has the DNA TGTGCCAGCAGCTTGTTGACAGTCCAGTGGGGCGCTGAAGCTTTCTTT. This gives the protein CASSLLTVQWGAEAFF.

V and J are TRBV28 and TRBJ1-5, with TRBD1 matching over 7 bases. The CDR3 consists of 18 residues. Germline V lookup: CDR1 MDHEN, CDR2 SYDVKM. Trimming at V came to 10 bases and at J to 3 bases, leaving 21 bases not matched to a gene. CDR3 in amino acids: CATAPGPSRDSHNQPQHF. CDR3 DNA sequence: TGTGCCACCGCCCCGGGGCCCTCCCGGGACAGCCACAATCAGCCCCAGCATTTT.

The genes are TRBV28 and TRBJ2-3; weak D call: TRBD2 (6 bases). Germline assignment: CDR1 MDHEN and CDR2 SYDVKM. This CDR3 has 14 residues. Trimming left V 7 bases short and J 2 bases short, with 13 bases between. The CDR3 region is CASKRADFTDTQYF. In DNA, the CDR3 is TGTGCCAGCAAGCGGGCAGATTTCACAGATACGCAGTATTTT. Combining the CDR3 with reference TRBV28 and TRBJ2-3 gives the whole variable domain DVKVTQSSRYLVKRTGEKVFLECVQDMDHENMFWYRQDPGLGLRLIYFSYDVKMKEKGDIPEGYSVSREKKERFSLILESASTNQTSMYLCASKRADFTDTQYFGPGTRLTVL.

This clone appeared a single time. The rearrangement links TRBV7-8 to TRBJ2-3; possibly TRBD2 for D (5 bases). The germline V gene encodes CDR1 SGHVS and CDR2 FQNEAQ. V shed 5 bases and J shed 6 bases, with 18 bases lying between them. The CDR3 has 15 amino acids. The CDR3 nucleotides read TGTGCCAGCAGCCGCGCCATAGAGGGAAGGGATACGCAGTATTTT. Its protein product is CASSRAIEGRDTQYF.